These 32 T cell receptor beta chains were sequenced from one sample in a study of T cell responses to AZD1222 COVID-19 vaccine. Repertoires were generated with immunoSEQ multiplex PCR, while TCRdb's copy carries only in-frame clones and drops some. The repertoire holds under 70,000 clones, with roughly three quarters as singletons. The sequenced sample was peripheral blood, obtained on day 0 of AZD1222 vaccination. The source of these receptors is an adult in good health.

This clone showed up just a few times. The chain has TRBV23-1 and TRBJ1-2; D not resolved. TRBV23-1 is placed among ORFs of uncertain function. This CDR3 contains 11 residues. Trimming took off 4 bases at V and 4 bases at J, with 4 bases between the two ends. CDR3 sequence reads: CASSRAYGYTF. The CDR3 nucleotides are TGCGCCAGCAGTCGGGCCTATGGCTACACCTTC.

This rearrangement joins TRBV5-1 to TRBJ2-3, with TRBD2 as a possible D gene (6 bases). CDR1 SGHRS and CDR2 YFSETQ come from the germline V gene. The CDR3 has 13 amino acids. The germline V and J ends were trimmed by 6 bases and 1 base, with 9 bases remaining between them. In nucleotides, the CDR3 is TGCGCCAGCAATGGGGAGGGCACAGATACGCAGTATTTT. Its translation: CASNGEGTDTQYF.

The V and J genes are TRBV10-1 and TRBJ1-4; no clear D gene. V was cut by 0 bases and J by 4 bases, with 9 bases left in between. CDR1 is WNHNN, CDR2 SYGVQD, per germline (reference sequence). This CDR3 spans 15 amino acids. CDR3 DNA: TGCGCCAGCAGTGAGTCGGCAGCGGGTAATGAAAAACTGTTTTTT. It yields the protein CASSESAAGNEKLFF.

The genes are TRBV7-2 and TRBJ2-3; D perhaps matches TRBD2 (5 bases). V was trimmed by 7 bases and J by 6 bases, leaving 14 bases between them. Germline V CDR1 and CDR2: SGHTA, FQGNSA. CDR3 size: 13 residues. DNA for the CDR3: TGTGCCAGCACCTCGGACTGGATGGATACGCAGTATTTT. Protein: CASTSDWMDTQYF.

V usage is TRBV19 and J usage is TRBJ1-2, with no clear D. CDR1 is LNHDA and CDR2 is SQIVND in the germline V gene (reference sequence). V was clipped by 1 base and J by 5 bases, with 14 bases between them. There are 15 residues in the CDR3. CDR3 nucleotide sequence: TGTGCCAGTAGTATAGGAGCCAGCCTGTGGTATGGCTACACCTTC. Translation: CASSIGASLWYGYTF.

This clone appeared once. This chain links TRBV30 with TRBJ1-2; D gene uncertain. Germline-derived CDR1 and CDR2 are GTSNPN and SVGIG (reference sequence). This CDR3 region has 11 residues. The germline V and J ends were trimmed by 3 bases and 8 bases, with 10 bases remaining between them. This chain's CDR3 is CAWRRSSGYTF. In DNA form, the CDR3 reads TGTGCCTGGAGAAGAAGTAGCGGCTACACCTTC.

This clone was counted a few times. The same CDR3 arises from other DNA sequences in this sample as well. The chain has TRBV9 and TRBJ1-1; TRBD1 aligns across 7 bases. J gave up 7 bases and V 0 bases, and 9 bases lay outside the gene matches. Germline values: CDR1 SGDLS, CDR2 YYNGEE. CDR3 length equals 15 residues. The CDR3, as DNA: TGTGCCAGCAGCGTAGAGGGAGGGGGCGCGGGTGAAGCTTTCTTT. As protein: CASSVEGGGAGEAFF.

The genes are TRBV3-1 (or the pseudogene TRBV3-2) and TRBJ1-2, with 7 bases identical to TRBD1. In germline, CDR1 is LGHDT, CDR2 YNNKEL (reference sequence). V lost 5 bases, J lost 4 bases, and 4 bases stayed unmatched. The CDR3 has 13 amino acids. The CDR3 DNA follows: TGTGCCAGCAGCTTACGACAGGGCTATGGCTACACCTTC. Translating it yields CASSLRQGYGYTF.

This clone was observed a single time. CDR3 sequence (DNA): TGCGCCAGCAGCCAAGTTGGGATTGGAGATACGCAGTATTTT. This encodes CASSQVGIGDTQYF. The genes are TRBV4-3 and TRBJ2-3; the D is unclear. The CDR3 spans 14 residues. The V gene's germline CDR1 is LGHNA and CDR2 YSLEER. Trimming cost V 1 base and J 5 bases, with 10 bases left between them.

V is TRBV12-3 or TRBV12-4 and J is TRBJ2-3, with 7 bases matching TRBD2. The ends lost 6 bases at V and 1 base at J; junction bases unmatched: 1. The CDR3 extends over 13 amino acids. The CDR3 here is CASRLAGTDTQYF. The CDR3 DNA follows: TGTGCCAGCAGGCTAGCGGGCACAGATACGCAGTATTTT.

The V gene is TRBV27, the J gene TRBJ1-1, with D possibly being TRBD1 (6 bases). V was clipped by 4 bases and J by 6 bases, with 15 bases between them. Per germline, CDR1 MNHEY and CDR2 SMNVEV (reference sequence). CDR3 length: 14 amino acids. The CDR3 DNA is TGTGCCAGCAGTTCCCCAGGGGTGTACGCTGAAGCTTTCTTT. It codes for CASSSPGVYAEAFF.

This clone was recorded once. The J gene is TRBJ2-1, the V gene TRBV6-5, with D possibly matching TRBD2 (5 bases). This CDR3 spans 16 amino acids. Deletions cut 0 bases from V and 3 bases from J, with 12 bases between. In germline, CDR1 is MNHEY, CDR2 SVGAGI. For the CDR3, the DNA is TGTGCCAGCAGTTACTCGAGAGGGAGAGACTACAATGAGCAGTTCTTC. Translated: CASSYSRGRDYNEQFF.

The chain couples TRBV27 to TRBJ2-7; possibly TRBD1 for D (5 bases). Germline lookup yields CDR1 MNHEY and CDR2 SMNVEV (reference sequence). The length of the CDR3 is 14 residues. Trimming shortened V by 2 bases and J by 3 bases, and 11 bases separated the two germline ends. The CDR3: CASSLRSGIYEQYF. CDR3 nucleotides: TGTGCCAGCAGTTTAAGGTCAGGGATCTACGAGCAGTACTTC.

The chain is built from TRBV7-8 and TRBJ2-1, with D tentatively TRBD1 (5 bases). There are 13 residues in the CDR3. Looked up from germline, CDR1 is SGHVS and CDR2 is FQNEAQ. Trimming removed 1 base at V and 8 bases at J, with 9 bases between. Here the CDR3 DNA reads TGTGCCAGCAGCTTAGGGCCGACAGATGAGCAGTTCTTC. Translation: CASSLGPTDEQFF. The variable domain in full, with the rest retrieved from reference TRBV7-8 and TRBJ2-1, is GAGVSQSPRYKVAKRGQDVALRCDPISGHVSLFWYQQALGQGPEFLTYFQNEAQLDKSGLPSDRFFAERPEGSVSTLKIQRTQQEDSAVYLCASSLGPTDEQFFGPGTRLTVL.

The J gene is TRBJ2-7, the V gene TRBV19; D may be TRBD1 (7 bases). This CDR3 contains 14 residues. V was cut by 8 bases and J by 0 bases, with 14 bases left in between. Germline values: CDR1 LNHDA, CDR2 SQIVND (reference sequence). CDR3 sequence (DNA): TGTGCCAGTGGAGGGGGACAGAGCTCCTACGAGCAGTACTTC. Translating gives CASGGGQSSYEQYF.

The V and J genes are TRBV7-2 and TRBJ2-2; D assignment may be TRBD1 or TRBD2 (5 bases each). This CDR3 is 14 amino acids long. Germline CDR1 reads SGHTA; CDR2 reads FQGNSA. V gave up 3 bases and J gave up 6 bases, with 11 bases separating them. The CDR3 bases are TGTGCCAGCAGCTTTAGAGGGGTATCCGGGGAGCTGTTTTTT. Translated, it gives CASSFRGVSGELFF.

As concerns this clone: A junction boundary mismatches the germline segment, possibly from a read error. The V call is TRBV7-9, the J call TRBJ2-7; D tentatively reads TRBD1 or TRBD2 (5 bases each). CDR1 is SEHNR, CDR2 FQNEAQ, per germline (reference sequence). The CDR3 spans 15 residues. The CDR3 loop reads CAGSLALSREYEQYF. The CDR3 DNA reads as TGTGCCGGCAGCTTAGCCCTTAGCAGGGAGTACGAGCAGTACTTC.

The rearrangement joins TRBV27 to TRBJ2-1, with 9 bases lining up with TRBD2. Germline CDR1 reads MNHEY; CDR2 reads SMNVEV (reference sequence). The trim removed 4 bases at V and 3 bases at J, leaving 7 bases unmatched. The CDR3 sequence is 16 residues long. The CDR3 region is CASSYSAGGSYNEQFF. The DNA of the CDR3 is TGTGCCAGCAGTTATTCGGCGGGGGGGAGCTACAATGAGCAGTTCTTC.

This chain links TRBV7-9 with TRBJ1-3; D possibly corresponds to TRBD1 (5 bases). Germline V CDR1 and CDR2: SEHNR, FQNEAQ (reference sequence). The CDR3 has 16 residues. V gave up 5 bases and J gave up 5 bases, with 19 bases separating them. CDR3 residues: CASSAGSTGERNTIYF. The CDR3 DNA sequence: TGTGCCAGCAGCGCCGGGAGTACGGGGGAGAGAAACACCATATATTTT.

This clone appeared a single time. This sequence joins TRBV7-2 and TRBJ2-5; 14 bases agree with TRBD2. CDR3 size: 18 residues. Per the germline V gene, CDR1 is SGHTA and CDR2 is FQGNSA. J lost 0 bases, V lost 5 bases, and 8 bases had no gene match. CDR3: CASSARLAGGPDQETQYF. The CDR3 DNA reads TGTGCCAGCAGCGCCCGACTAGCGGGGGGGCCGGACCAAGAGACCCAGTACTTC.

V gene TRBV2 combines with J gene TRBJ2-1, with 12 bases that match TRBD2. V lost 10 bases, J lost 6 bases, and 7 bases stayed unmatched. CDR3 length: 14 amino acids. Germline V gives CDR1 SNHLY, CDR2 FYNNEI. For the CDR3, the DNA is TGTGCCAACACGGGACTAGCGGGCCTCAATGAGCAGTTCTTC. Protein sequence: CANTGLAGLNEQFF.

The rearrangement joins TRBV18 to TRBJ1-3; D uncertain. The germline V and J ends were trimmed by 2 bases and 0 bases, with 8 bases remaining between them. The CDR3 length is 15 residues. Germline CDR1 and CDR2: KGHSH and LQKENI. The CDR3, as DNA: TGTGCCAGCTCACCATGGACGAGCTCTGGAAACACCATATATTTT. Amino acid sequence: CASSPWTSSGNTIYF. Full variable domain (remainder filled in from reference TRBV18 and TRBJ1-3): NAGVMQNPRHLVRRRGQEARLRCSPMKGHSHVYWYRQLPEEGLKFMVYLQKENIIDESGMPKERFSAEFPKEGPSILRIQQVVRGDSAAYFCASSPWTSSGNTIYFGEGSWLTVV.

The rearrangement links TRBV19 to TRBJ1-1, with D possibly TRBD1 on 6 matching bases. In germline, CDR1 is LNHDA, CDR2 SQIVND (reference sequence). Trimming removed 5 bases from V and 5 bases from J, with 18 bases in between. The CDR3 has 15 residues. The CDR3 loop is CASSAAVTRGTEAFF. Here the CDR3 DNA reads TGTGCCAGTAGTGCGGCGGTGACAAGGGGGACTGAAGCTTTCTTT. The whole variable domain, filled in from reference TRBV19 and TRBJ1-1, reads DGGITQSPKYLFRKEGQNVTLSCEQNLNHDAMYWYRQDPGQGLRLIYYSQIVNDFQKGDIAEGYSVSREKKESFPLTVTSAQKNPTAFYLCASSAAVTRGTEAFFGQGTRLTVV.

This clone was observed once. The rearrangement links TRBV6-2 or TRBV6-3 to TRBJ1-2; 10 nucleotides align to TRBD1. This CDR3 is built from 15 residues. V lost 5 bases to trimming and J lost 7 bases; unmatched junction nucleotides: 10. Germline V gene data show CDR1 as MNHEY and CDR2 as SVGEGT. The CDR3 loop reads CASSAPGQGISGYTF. The CDR3 nucleotides are TGTGCCAGCAGTGCCCCGGGACAGGGGATAAGTGGCTACACCTTC.

This clone was found a few times. The chain couples TRBV6-2 or TRBV6-3 to TRBJ1-1, with D uncertain. V was cut by 6 bases and J by 1 base, with 12 bases left in between. This CDR3 is built from 14 residues. From germline, CDR1 is MNHEY and CDR2 SVGEGT. CDR3 residues: CASSPQVSNTEAFF. The DNA for the CDR3 is TGTGCCAGCAGCCCCCAAGTTTCGAACACTGAAGCTTTCTTT.

The chain combines TRBV5-1 with TRBJ1-3; unclear D gene. The CDR3 sequence is 15 residues long. Trimming removed 3 bases at V and 0 bases at J, with 10 bases between. Germline CDR1 and CDR2: SGHRS and YFSETQ. Written as DNA, the CDR3 is TGCGCCAGCAGCTCATCCCGGAACTCTGGAAACACCATATATTTT. Its protein is CASSSSRNSGNTIYF. Full variable domain (rest looked up from reference TRBV5-1 and TRBJ1-3): KAGVTQTPRYLIKTRGQQVTLSCSPISGHRSVSWYQQTPGQGLQFLFEYFSETQRNKGNFPGRFSGRQFSNSRSEMNVSTLELGDSALYLCASSSSRNSGNTIYFGEGSWLTVV.

This clone was seen only a few times. This chain joins TRBV7-2 and TRBJ2-3, with D perhaps matching TRBD2 (5 bases). The CDR3 totals 15 residues. Per the germline V gene, CDR1 is SGHTA and CDR2 is FQGNSA. V gave up 8 bases and J gave up 6 bases, with 21 bases separating them. CDR3 region: CASLHPGRTGDTQYF. CDR3 sequence (DNA): TGTGCCAGCCTTCATCCGGGGAGAACCGGGGATACGCAGTATTTT.

The chain uses TRBV5-4 and TRBJ2-2; 13 bases are shared with TRBD2. The CDR3 runs to 16 residues. Per the germline V gene, CDR1 is SGHNT and CDR2 is YYREEE (reference sequence). With 2 bases clipped from V and 6 bases from J, the junction kept 4 bases outside the gene matches. DNA for the CDR3: TGTGCCAGCAGCTTTACTAGCGGGGGGGCCTCCGGGGAGCTGTTTTTT. The encoded protein is CASSFTSGGASGELFF.

This clone was recorded a few times. The junction departs from the called germline gene at one end, perhaps through a read error. V gene TRBV2 combines with J gene TRBJ1-4; tentative D call: TRBD1 (5 bases). Germline values: CDR1 SNHLY, CDR2 FYNNEI. The CDR3 is 14 amino acids. The CDR3 DNA follows: TGTGCCAGCGTGAAGGAGACAGATAATAAAAAACTGTTTTTT. It is translated as CASVKETDNKKLFF. The full variable domain, its missing parts supplied by reference TRBV2 and TRBJ1-4, is EPEVTQTPSHQVTQMGQEVILRCVPISNHLYFYWYRQILGQKVEFLVSFYNNEISEKSEIFDDQFSVERPDGSNFTLKIRSTKLEDSAMYFCASVKETDNKKLFFGSGTQLSVL.

This sequence joins TRBV6-4 and TRBJ2-1; D gene uncertain. Germline CDR1 reads MRHNA; CDR2 reads SNTAGT. The CDR3 has 13 residues. The V gene lost 5 bases and the J gene lost 5 bases, with 10 bases spanning the gap. The CDR3 bases are TGTGCCAGCAGTTTCGCGCCTAACAATGAGCAGTTCTTC. Translating it yields CASSFAPNNEQFF.

The DNA for the CDR3 is TGCGCCAGCAGCCAAGATGAGGGTAGCTACGAGCAGTACTTC. Its translation is CASSQDEGSYEQYF. The chain recombines TRBV4-1 with TRBJ2-7; D is perhaps TRBD2 (5 bases). The CDR3 totals 14 residues. Germline V gene lookup returns CDR1 MGHRA and CDR2 YSYEKL. The germline V and J ends were trimmed by 0 bases and 3 bases, with 9 bases remaining between them.

This clone was seen a handful of times. V usage is TRBV5-1 and J usage is TRBJ2-7; 11 bases line up with TRBD2. V lost 4 bases to trimming and J lost 5 bases; unmatched junction nucleotides: 5. This CDR3 is built from 14 residues. Germline loops: CDR1 SGHRS, CDR2 YFSETQ. This CDR3 reads CASSKTSGVNEQYF. The CDR3 nucleotides are TGCGCCAGCAGCAAGACTAGCGGGGTTAACGAGCAGTACTTC.